This T cell receptor beta chain is drawn from a study of T cell responses to AZD1222 COVID-19 vaccine (TCRdb year 2021). As for the study more broadly: AZD1222 recipients with second doses at about 4 weeks or about 12 weeks were pooled, because spike-specific TCR depth and breadth did not differ between schedules. TCR sequencing covered some 240 trial participants: about 210 given two doses of AZD1222 and around 26 given two doses of MenACWY control vaccine. Trial participants were enrolled into age subgroups of 18-55, 56-69 and 70-plus years, which contained 148, 28 and 57 TCR-sequenced participants, respectively.

Sequences SGHNT (CDR1) and YYREEE (CDR2) are obtained from the germline V gene (reference sequence). The CDR3 measures 13 amino acids from cysteine to phenylalanine. CDR3 DNA only is kept here, 39 bases in frame from base 1. Trimming at the junction amounts to 6 bases on V and 1 base on J, and the germline ends lie 10 bases apart. In the case of this clone: The antigen it binds to is not known. Base-call qualities are not available, and no considerably larger clone is one nucleotide away.

Overall study outcomes, separate from this receptor: After two AZD1222 doses, both the breadth and the depth of spike-specific TCRs were significantly higher than at day 0 and than in MenACWY recipients. Because no samples from the day 14 peak response were available, repertoires could be characterized only after the peak T cell response. Conclusions about previously exposed vaccinees are limited because only a handful of AZD1222 recipients were SARS-CoV-2 seropositive at baseline. In the small 56-69-year group, the increase in depth fell short of significance, most likely because of low power. CD4 TCRs associated with the vaccine covered the entire spike protein, and the dominant responses were in regions 160-218 and 743-854. Reportedly, almost half of the unique spike-specific TCRs recognized epitopes lying outside the regions that are mutated in the B.1.351 and B.1.1.7 variants. Participants were mostly white British, with more females than males. The authors suggested clonal diversity may have been underestimated.

The CDR3 regions of human TCRbeta chains were analyzed by immunosequencing. The original pipeline was this. TCRs in the repertoires were compared against a reference library of SARS-CoV-2-specific TCRs that had been generated with the MIRA antigen-specificity platform. Breadth meant the fraction of unique TCRs that were SARS-CoV-2-associated, whereas depth meant the fraction of total T cells that were SARS-CoV-2-associated. Each spike-specific TCR was assigned to its reactive spike region and to a CD4 or CD8 class using the MIRA data. Log10-transformed breadth and depth values were compared by one-way ANOVA with Sidak's multiple comparisons tests. TCRdb holds this immuneACCESS table with in-frame rearrangements only. Some clones are missing; in checked studies, unresolved V genes explain under half, and the rest has no known cause. From that table come the V and J calls and clone size; the DNA was used to work out D and trimming. The sample records some 140,000 clones, about 94% of which are singletons. About 5% of the sample is in the top ten clones.

Read against the paper, the sample's time point label means: baseline before first vaccination. Samples from vaccinated people were obtained from the UK trials COV001 and COV002, which included a single-blind randomized controlled phase 2/3 trial of AZD1222 (ChAdOx1 nCoV-19) in healthy adults. For TCRbeta chain sequencing, PBMC samples were collected from trial participants at day 0 and at day 28 after the second dose. The rearrangement combines TRBV5-4 with TRBJ1-1; no D gene can be assigned with confidence. The input for sequencing was peripheral blood, taken on day 0 of AZD1222 vaccination. This TCR came from an adult in good health. The nucleotide sequence reads as follows: TGTGCCAGCAAAGCCGGGCAGAACACTGAAGCTTTCTTT. It specifies CASKAGQNTEAFF.